A selection of T cell receptor beta chains follows, all from one sample in a study of blood T cell repertoires in COVID-19. Only in-frame clones appear in the TCRdb table, and some are missing; sequencing was by immunoSEQ multiplex PCR. The sample yields approximately 350,000 clones, approximately 86% seen once. The sample consisted of peripheral blood. The receptors derive from an older woman with COVID-19, enrolled during active disease. The CDR3 runs from the conserved cysteine through the conserved F or W. D genes are given only for firm matches. Not all rows give a size; the values are once, few, many and, for expanded clones, a class.

NA	TRBV9	TRBJ1-2	few	CASSSWTAGYTF	TGTGCCAGCAGCTCGTGGACTGCCGGCTACACCTTC
TRBD1	TRBV4-3	TRBJ2-2	once	CASSQLQGGGELFF	TGCGCCAGCAGCCAATTACAGGGGGGCGGGGAGCTGTTTTTT
TRBD1	TRBV18	TRBJ1-5	NA	CASSPGQGGNQPQHF	TGTGCCAGCTCACCCGGACAGGGAGGCAATCAGCCCCAGCATTTT
NA	TRBV11-3	TRBJ1-1	NA	CASSLVSPTLNSLNTEAFF	TGTGCCAGCAGCTTAGTTTCCCCAACTCTAAATTCTTTGAACACTGAAGCTTTCTTT
NA	TRBV9	TRBJ2-2	NA	CASSVAYQSGELFF	TGTGCCAGCAGCGTAGCATATCAGTCCGGGGAGCTGTTTTTT
TRBD2	TRBV7-3	TRBJ2-3	NA	CASSSGLAGSTDTQYF	TGTGCCAGCAGCTCGGGACTAGCGGGGAGCACAGATACGCAGTATTTT
NA	TRBV7-9	TRBJ1-5	NA	CASSLGSGDASNQPQHF	TGTGCCAGCAGCTTAGGGTCAGGGGACGCCAGCAATCAGCCCCAGCATTTT
TRBD1	TRBV7-2	TRBJ1-5	NA	CASSLPGTGWSEPQHF	TGTGCCAGCAGCTTACCCGGGACAGGGTGGAGCGAGCCCCAGCATTTT
TRBD2	TRBV5-6	TRBJ2-3	NA	CASSLVVAGPDTQYF	TGTGCCAGCAGCTTGGTGGTAGCGGGCCCAGATACGCAGTATTTT
NA	TRBV12-5	TRBJ1-2	NA	CASGLSPGERSYGYTF	TGTGCTAGTGGTTTGTCCCCAGGGGAGCGTTCCTATGGCTACACCTTC
NA	TRBV19	TRBJ2-5	NA	CATRDIRTQGETQYF	TGTGCCACACGGGACATCCGGACGCAGGGGGAGACCCAGTACTTC
NA	TRBV6-5	TRBJ2-5	NA	CASSPPERVETQYF	TGTGCCAGCAGCCCCCCTGAGAGGGTTGAGACCCAGTACTTC
TRBD1	TRBV19	TRBJ1-5	NA	CASSEDRGYQPQHF	TGTGCCAGTAGTGAGGACAGGGGATATCAGCCCCAGCATTTT
NA	TRBV27	TRBJ1-5	NA	CASSLSPGGNQPQHF	TGTGCCAGCAGTTTATCCCCAGGGGGCAATCAGCCCCAGCATTTT
NA	TRBV13	TRBJ1-1	NA	CASSLDKLNTEAFF	TGTGCCAGCAGCTTGGACAAGTTGAACACTGAAGCTTTCTTT
TRBD2	TRBV5-4	TRBJ2-5	NA	CASSLPAGGQEETQYF	TGTGCCAGCAGCTTGCCAGCGGGGGGGCAGGAAGAGACCCAGTACTTC
NA	TRBV21-1	TRBJ2-5	NA	CASSKARTSGAQYF	TGTGCCAGCAGCAAAGCAAGGACTAGCGGGGCCCAGTACTTC
NA	TRBV5-1	TRBJ1-3	NA	CASSEGNTIYF	TGCGCCAGCAGCGAGGGAAACACCATATATTTT
TRBD2	TRBV5-4	TRBJ2-5	NA	CASSLTSGKETQYF	TGTGCCAGCAGCTTGACTAGCGGAAAAGAGACCCAGTACTTC
NA	TRBV13	TRBJ1-2	NA	CASSSDIFYGYTF	TGTGCCAGCAGCTCGGACATATTCTATGGCTACACCTTC
TRBD1	TRBV5-4	TRBJ1-6	NA	CASSLPQGAYNSPLHF	TGTGCCAGCAGCTTACCACAGGGGGCCTATAATTCACCCCTCCACTTT
NA	TRBV27	TRBJ1-1	NA	CASSLLGAGGYTEAFF	TGTGCCAGCAGTTTACTTGGGGCAGGTGGTTACACTGAAGCTTTCTTT
NA	TRBV5-6	TRBJ2-7	NA	CASSAGPSGYEQYF	TGTGCCAGCAGCGCCGGTCCGTCAGGCTACGAGCAGTACTTC
NA	TRBV30	TRBJ2-2	NA	CAWSVGHSAGFTGELFF	TGTGCCTGGAGTGTGGGTCACTCCGCCGGGTTCACCGGGGAGCTGTTTTTT
NA	TRBV3-1/TRBV3-2	TRBJ1-1	NA	CASSQWRGGRRRPFF	TGTGCCAGCAGCCAATGGAGGGGGGGGCGGAGGAGACCTTTCTTT
NA	TRBV12-3/TRBV12-4	TRBJ2-5	NA	CASSLLAEETQYF	TGTGCCAGCAGTTTGTTAGCGGAAGAGACCCAGTACTTC
NA	TRBV3-1/TRBV3-2	TRBJ1-6	NA	CASSRLASSSYNSPLHF	TGTGCCAGCAGCCGCCTAGCAAGTAGCTCCTATAATTCACCCCTCCACTTT
NA	TRBV12-5	TRBJ2-5	NA	CASGLVGGRESGTQYF	TGTGCTAGTGGTTTGGTAGGGGGAAGGGAATCAGGGACCCAGTACTTC
NA	TRBV2	TRBJ2-2	NA	CASSDTGELFF	TGTGCCAGCTCCGACACCGGGGAGCTGTTTTTT
TRBD2	TRBV11-3	TRBJ2-1	NA	CASSFTMSGTSGRNEQFF	TGTGCCAGCAGCTTCACCATGTCCGGGACTAGCGGAAGAAATGAGCAGTTCTTC
TRBD1	TRBV9	TRBJ1-2	NA	CASRGQLYGYTF	TGTGCCAGCAGGGGACAGCTCTATGGCTACACCTTC
NA	TRBV5-1	TRBJ1-2	few	CASSLWGGAGGYTF	TGCGCCAGCAGCTTGTGGGGGGGCGCAGGTGGCTACACCTTC
NA	TRBV6-6	TRBJ1-1	few	CASSFTQDLHEAFF	TGTGCCAGCAGCTTTACCCAGGATCTACATGAAGCTTTCTTT
TRBD2	TRBV7-9	TRBJ2-7	few	CASSLATSGAYEQYF	TGTGCCAGCAGCTTAGCGACTAGCGGGGCCTACGAGCAGTACTTC
TRBD1	TRBV3-1/TRBV3-2	TRBJ2-5	NA	CASSPSGTGGLETQYF	TGTGCCAGCAGCCCCTCGGGGACAGGGGGCCTCGAGACCCAGTACTTC
NA	TRBV2	TRBJ1-2	NA	CAGHEGLSNYGYTF	TGTGCCGGACACGAAGGTCTGTCTAACTATGGCTACACCTTC
TRBD1	TRBV9	TRBJ1-1	NA	CASSTRQGVTTEAFF	TGTGCCAGCAGCACAAGACAGGGGGTGACCACTGAAGCTTTCTTT
NA	TRBV6-2/TRBV6-3	TRBJ2-3	NA	CASSYRGAFTDTQYF	TGTGCCAGCAGTTACCGGGGGGCCTTCACAGATACGCAGTATTTT
TRBD1	TRBV7-9	TRBJ1-4	NA	CASSSIRDSGEKLFF	TGTGCCAGCAGCTCAATCCGGGACAGTGGTGAAAAACTGTTTTTT
TRBD1	TRBV29-1	TRBJ2-3	NA	CSVDGTGISTDTQYF	TGCAGCGTTGATGGGACAGGGATTAGCACAGATACGCAGTATTTT
NA	TRBV6-6	TRBJ1-1	NA	CASRPVRGSANTEAFF	TGTGCCAGCAGGCCCGTGAGGGGGTCGGCTAACACTGAAGCTTTCTTT
TRBD1	TRBV5-6	TRBJ2-7	NA	CASSTPGQGGYEQYF	TGTGCCAGCAGCACCCCGGGACAGGGGGGGTACGAGCAGTACTTC
TRBD2	TRBV5-4	TRBJ2-5	NA	CASSLEAGGGETQYF	TGTGCCAGCAGCTTGGAAGCGGGGGGAGGGGAGACCCAGTACTTC
TRBD1	TRBV5-1	TRBJ1-1	NA	CASSLGLAGGNTEAFF	TGCGCCAGCAGCTTGGGTTTGGCAGGGGGGAACACTGAAGCTTTCTTT
TRBD1	TRBV5-1	TRBJ1-1	NA	CASSPRTGTITEAFF	TGCGCCAGCAGCCCTCGGACAGGGACGATCACTGAAGCTTTCTTT
NA	TRBV7-2	TRBJ2-4	NA	CASSLYGRVQYF	TGTGCCAGCAGCTTATACGGCCGGGTTCAGTACTTC
NA	TRBV10-3	TRBJ2-7	few	CAISYSQGYEQYF	TGTGCCATCAGTTATTCACAGGGCTACGAGCAGTACTTC
NA	TRBV19	TRBJ1-1	NA	CASSIRSYMNTEAFF	TGTGCCAGTAGTATCAGATCTTACATGAACACTGAAGCTTTCTTT